This TCR beta chain was sequenced in a study of T cells in Graves' hyperthyroidism and ophthalmopathy (dated 2019 in TCRdb). As for the study more broadly: Peripheral blood samples were taken at initial diagnosis, before any treatment was given. A discovery cohort of about 96 patients, about 43 with Graves' ophthalmopathy and 55 to 60 with stable Graves' hyperthyroidism, was used to find distinguishing TCR V-J signatures. Prospective prediction of ophthalmopathy was tested in an independent validation cohort of fewer than 20 hyperthyroidism patients and some 17 patients who later progressed to ophthalmopathy. For training and testing, the 100 patients in the discovery cohort were randomly divided in a 7:3 ratio. In addition, the study compared T-cell repertoires in thyroid tissue and in blood from 6 or 7 Graves' hyperthyroidism patients. Once sampling was done, hyperthyroidism patients were given methimazole at a starting dose of 30 mg daily, whereas ophthalmopathy patients were given high-dose intravenous methylprednisolone. According to the paper, TCR Vbeta CDR3 sequencing was carried out on around 140 peripheral blood samples, which came from about 45 ophthalmopathy, around 75 hyperthyroidism and roughly 17 progressor patients. The full study reports these points: Ophthalmopathy was separated from stable hyperthyroidism by a 13 V-J signature model, with about 86% sensitivity and roughly 81% specificity obtained in cross-validation and 80%/75% obtained in testing. Most expanded thyroid clonotypes (frequency above 0.001) were also detected in blood, a finding suggesting that blood repertoires may reflect thyroid immune responses. No statistical method was used to fix the sample size in advance, and group allocation was not hidden from the investigators. During validation, the model predicted progression to ophthalmopathy a median of approximately 7 months ahead of onset, with around 70% sensitivity and roughly 72% specificity.

This clonotype was observed at least ten times. The target of this receptor is not known. Base qualities were left out, and no much larger clone turns up one base away. Stable Graves' hyperthyroidism was defined as the absence of progression to ophthalmopathy over 18 months of follow-up. Hyperthyroidism patients were aged 18 to 65 years and newly diagnosed, with disease duration of less than 2 months. The study excluded patients with uncontrolled infections, other autoimmune diseases, pregnancy or lactation. Diagnoses relied on clinical symptoms, serum thyroxine and TRAb, thyroid ultrasound and orbital computed tomography. Ficoll-Paque density gradient centrifugation was used to isolate PBMCs from 8 to 10 ml of fresh peripheral blood. Total RNA was extracted with Trizol reagent, and quality was checked on an Agilent 2100 Bioanalyzer. Looking up the germline V gene (reference sequence) yields CDR1 DFQATT and CDR2 SNEGSKA. CDR3 length: 14 amino acids, cysteine to phenylalanine. The only DNA kept is the CDR3, 42 bases in frame from the first base. Trimming leaves V shorter by 4 bases and J shorter by 4 bases, with the junction holding 6 bases beyond the gene matches.

The TCR beta CDR3 regions were amplified from RNA transcripts. The TCR CDR3 was subjected to a first round of RT-PCR using the HTBI primer set and the Qiagen OneStep RT-PCR kit. The libraries were constructed in a second round of multiplex PCR and then size-selected and purified. The libraries were sequenced on an Illumina HiSeq2000 using paired-end 100 bp reads. On the study's bioinformatics: SOAPnuke was used to process the raw data, removing reads that contained adapters or uncalled bases, had a mean Phred below 15, or lacked an exact match to the constant primer or identifier. High-quality paired reads were merged with COPE v1.2.5, and unique nucleotide sequences were defined as clonotypes. MiTCR v1.1 was used to align the clonotypes against IMGT TRBV, TRBD and TRBJ reference segments. The analysis included only V-J combinations with a frequency above 0.0001, which together covered 99.2% of the repertoires. A TCS score was defined as the ratio of F50 (clonal expansion) to E x V (chaos), with BLOSUM62-based TCRdist applied between CDR3 peptides within each V-J. Welch's t-statistics and random forest reduced several hundred V-J features to roughly 13, which were used in a naive Bayes classifier (R e1071). TCRdb handled the public reads itself, with Q25 trimming in fastp and clone calling in MiXCR, and kept productive beta chains. Merged by CDR3 protein, the rows form single entries marked with the most common genes and DNA. These V and J calls derive from TCRdb rather than the authors' analysis. This sample has approximately 640,000 distinct CDR3 sequences in its table, and around 16% of those were observed once. The top ten clones comprise 3.8% of the sample.

This TCR came from a woman aged 25 to 45 with Graves' hyperthyroidism. The rearrangement combines TRBV20-1 with TRBJ1-3; TRBD1 aligns with 8 central bases. The sequencing sample was made of blood. The encoded CDR3 is CSATQGAGGNTIYF. At the DNA level, the sequence is TGCAGTGCTACTCAGGGGGCCGGGGGAAACACCATATATTTT.